Presented here are 27 T cell receptor beta chains from one specimen sequenced in a study of control samples from healthy donors and cancer patients. Some clones are missing from TCRdb's copy, which holds only in-frame ones; the method was immunoSEQ multiplex PCR. The sample carries 140,000 or so clones, approximately 92% recorded once. Sequenced input: blood. The receptors were sampled from a man between 25 and 39 years old in good health.

The V and J genes are TRBV27 and TRBJ2-5, with D possibly TRBD1 on 8 matching bases. With 8 bases removed from V and 5 bases from J, the gap between germline ends came to 12 bases. The CDR3 extends over 12 amino acids. CDR1 is MNHEY, CDR2 SMNVEV, per germline (reference sequence). This chain's CDR3 is CASGQGGETQYF. The CDR3 DNA reads TGTGCCAGCGGACAGGGAGGGGAGACCCAGTACTTC.

This rearrangement joins TRBV15 to TRBJ1-5; perhaps TRBD1 as D (5 bases). This CDR3 spans 14 amino acids. CDR1 and CDR2 from the germline V gene are LNHNV and YYDKDF (reference sequence). Trimming took 5 bases from V and 0 from J, leaving 8 bases between them. The CDR3 bases are TGTGCCACCAGCGGGACGCATAGCAATCAGCCCCAGCATTTT. Protein product: CATSGTHSNQPQHF. The whole variable domain, filled in from reference TRBV15 and TRBJ1-5, reads DAMVIQNPRYQVTQFGKPVTLSCSQTLNHNVMYWYQQKSSQAPKLLFHYYDKDFNNEADTPDNFQSRRPNTSFCFLDIRSPGLGDTAMYLCATSGTHSNQPQHFGDGTRLSIL.

The CDR3 bases are TGTGCAAGTCGCCCATCCCCCGCGAAGACAGGGCTCATAACAGATAGCAATCAGCCCCAGCATTTT. This codes for CASRPSPAKTGLITDSNQPQHF. The chain combines TRBV12-2 with TRBJ1-5; the D segment call TRBD1 is taken from the table without a DNA check. TRBV12-2 is a pseudogene segment. This CDR3 has 22 residues.

V is TRBV7-8 and J is TRBJ2-3; possible D gene TRBD1, 6 bases. The CDR3 loop spans 14 amino acids. V was trimmed by 5 bases and J by 7 bases, leaving 16 bases between them. The germline V gene has CDR1 SGHVS and CDR2 FQNEAQ. CDR3 amino acids: CASSPGKTGNTQYF. Here the CDR3 DNA reads TGTGCCAGCAGCCCAGGAAAAACAGGGAATACGCAGTATTTT. Supplemented by reference TRBV7-8 and TRBJ2-3, the full variable domain reads GAGVSQSPRYKVAKRGQDVALRCDPISGHVSLFWYQQALGQGPEFLTYFQNEAQLDKSGLPSDRFFAERPEGSVSTLKIQRTQQEDSAVYLCASSPGKTGNTQYFGPGTRLTVL.

The CDR3 DNA follows: TGTGCCAGCAGCCCGACCGGCAGGAACGAGCAGTACTTC. Its translation: CASSPTGRNEQYF. The V call is TRBV7-9, the J call TRBJ2-7; unclear D gene. Per germline, CDR1 SEHNR and CDR2 FQNEAQ (reference sequence). This CDR3 contains 13 residues. V lost 5 bases to trimming and J lost 5 bases, with 13 bases between them.

The J gene is TRBJ2-3, the V gene TRBV6-5; a possible D gene is TRBD1 (6 bases). This CDR3 spans 14 amino acids. Trimming removed 9 bases from V and 2 bases from J, with 15 bases in between. In germline, CDR1 is MNHEY, CDR2 SVGAGI. In DNA form, the CDR3 reads TGTGCCAGTACCGGGACACAAGTCACAGATACGCAGTATTTT. It yields the protein CASTGTQVTDTQYF.

This chain uses TRBV7-2 with TRBJ1-4; maybe TRBD1 (5 bases). V was trimmed by 3 bases and J by 3 bases, leaving 14 bases between them. CDR1 is SGHTA and CDR2 is FQGNSA in the germline V gene. The length of the CDR3 is 16 residues. CDR3 sequence: CASSLGPFKANEKLFF. The CDR3 DNA is TGTGCCAGCAGCTTGGGACCTTTTAAGGCTAATGAAAAACTGTTTTTT.

The CDR3 coding sequence is TGCGCCAGCAGCTGGGCAGCAACTAATGAAAAACTGTTTTTT. This sequence encodes CASSWAATNEKLFF. The chain employs TRBV5-1 and TRBJ1-4; D gene unclear. This CDR3 has 14 residues. V was cut by 3 bases and J by 0 bases, with 6 bases left in between. CDR1 and CDR2 from the germline V gene are SGHRS and YFSETQ.

J is TRBJ1-2 and V is TRBV5-1, with 7 nucleotides matching TRBD1. The CDR3 is made up of 13 amino acids. Trimming removed 0 bases from V and 6 bases from J; junction bases left unmatched: 2. Germline V CDR1 and CDR2: SGHRS, YFSETQ. CDR3 in DNA: TGCGCCAGCAGCTTGGGACAGGGAGATGGCTACACCTTC. As protein: CASSLGQGDGYTF.

This clone was observed a single time. V and J are TRBV2 and TRBJ1-6, with D possibly being TRBD1 (5 bases). The CDR3 totals 14 residues. V was cut by 5 bases and J by 7 bases, with 12 bases left in between. Germline loops: CDR1 SNHLY, CDR2 FYNNEI. The CDR3 nucleotides read TGTGCCAGCAGTCTGGACAATTCAAATTCACCCCTCCACTTT. Protein product: CASSLDNSNSPLHF.

V is TRBV27 and J is TRBJ2-1; a possible D gene is TRBD2 (6 bases). The CDR3 is 17 amino acids. Between the trimmed V and J ends, which lost 4 bases and 11 bases, there was a span of 27 bases. Germline lookup yields CDR1 MNHEY and CDR2 SMNVEV (reference sequence). Written as DNA, the CDR3 is TGTGCCAGCAGTTCTATTCCCCGGGACTGGGGGGACCGAAAGCAGTTCTTC. It yields the protein CASSSIPRDWGDRKQFF.

This clone appeared once. This chain links TRBV4-1 with TRBJ2-2, with TRBD2 matching 9 bases. Germline V gene sequence: CDR1 MGHRA, CDR2 YSYEKL. CDR3 length equals 17 residues. V trimming: 0 bases; J trimming: 5 bases; junction bases outside the gene matches: 7. For the CDR3, the DNA is TGCGCCAGCAGCCAAGATGCCAGGACTAGCGATACCGGGGAGCTGTTTTTT. Amino acid sequence: CASSQDARTSDTGELFF.

The CDR3 nucleotides read TGTGCCAGCAGCGGGACAGGGGGTAGATCCGGCTACACCTTC. This translates into CASSGTGGRSGYTF. The rearrangement links TRBV5-6 to TRBJ1-2; the match to TRBD1 covers 11 bases. Germline V CDR1 and CDR2: SGHDT, YYEEEE. J was trimmed by 8 bases and V by 4 bases; bases with no gene match: 7. CDR3 length equals 14 residues. The full variable domain, completed using reference TRBV5-6 and TRBJ1-2, is DAGVTQSPTHLIKTRGQQVTLRCSPKSGHDTVSWYQQALGQGPQFIFQYYEEEERQRGNFPDRFSGHQFPNYSSELNVNALLLGDSALYLCASSGTGGRSGYTFGSGTRLTVV.

The chain recombines TRBV9 with TRBJ1-6; no firm D call. V was pared by 2 bases and J by 6 bases, with 6 bases between. The CDR3 loop spans 13 amino acids. CDR1 and CDR2 (germline): SGDLS, YYNGEE. CDR3 coding DNA: TGTGCCAGCAGCGTTGAAACTAATTCACCCCTCCACTTT. Its translation: CASSVETNSPLHF.

The V call is TRBV9, the J call TRBJ1-6; D is unresolved. Germline lookup yields CDR1 SGDLS and CDR2 YYNGEE. The CDR3 consists of 13 residues. Trimming took 4 bases from V and 10 from J, leaving 12 bases between them. The CDR3 sequence is CASSTKGGSPLHF. For the CDR3, the DNA is TGTGCCAGCAGCACGAAGGGAGGGTCACCCCTCCACTTT.

The sample holds one count of this clone. The chain couples TRBV4-1 to TRBJ2-7; D is perhaps TRBD1 (6 bases). V lost 5 bases and J 2 bases, leaving 16 bases between the germline ends. The CDR3 length is 15 residues. CDR1 is MGHRA, CDR2 YSYEKL, per germline. The CDR3 protein is CASSSTTGSAYEQYF. CDR3 bases: TGCGCCAGCAGCAGCACGACAGGATCAGCCTACGAGCAGTACTTC.

The chain recombines TRBV14 with TRBJ1-2, with TRBD1 identical over 8 bases. Per the germline V gene, CDR1 is SGHDN and CDR2 is FVKESK. The CDR3 extends over 14 amino acids. J lost 5 bases, V lost 4 bases, and 6 bases had no gene match. The CDR3 region is CASSLGTGAYGYTF. The CDR3 region has the DNA TGTGCCAGCAGCCTAGGGACAGGAGCTTATGGCTACACCTTC.

The chain has TRBV20-1 and TRBJ1-1; D is ambiguous. V lost 3 bases, J lost 0 bases, and 5 bases lay in between. Germline CDR1 and CDR2: DFQATT and SNEGSKA (reference sequence). The CDR3 length is 12 residues. The CDR3 sequence: CSASTLNTEAFF. For the CDR3, the DNA is TGCAGTGCTAGTACCCTGAACACTGAAGCTTTCTTT.

The chain couples TRBV30 to TRBJ1-1, with TRBD1 matching over 7 bases. Per germline, CDR1 GTSNPN and CDR2 SVGIG (reference sequence). CDR3 length equals 13 residues. After removal of 3 bases from V and 3 bases from J, the junction contained 4 bases not matched to a gene. The CDR3 loop reads CAWRGQTYTEAFF. The CDR3 DNA sequence: TGTGCCTGGAGGGGACAGACCTACACTGAAGCTTTCTTT. Full variable domain (rest looked up from reference TRBV30 and TRBJ1-1): SQTIHQWPATLVQPVGSPLSLECTVEGTSNPNLYWYRQAAGRGLQLLFYSVGIGQISSEVPQNLSASRPQDRQFILSSKKLLLSDSGFYLCAWRGQTYTEAFFGQGTRLTVV.

The chain employs TRBV23-1 and TRBJ1-1; 11 bases match TRBD1. TRBV23-1 is an ORF, and what it does is uncertain. With 4 bases clipped from V and 3 bases from J, the junction kept 7 bases outside the gene matches. This CDR3 has 16 residues. CDR3 sequence: CASSLRTGGADTEAFF. CDR3 bases: TGCGCCAGCAGTCTCCGGACAGGGGGCGCGGACACTGAAGCTTTCTTT.

This chain uses TRBV6-5 with TRBJ1-6; no firm D call. The CDR3 spans 14 residues. Trimming stripped 6 bases from V and 7 bases from J, with 13 bases between. CDR1 and CDR2 from the germline V gene are MNHEY and SVGAGI. The CDR3 DNA sequence: TGTGCCAGCAGGCGGGGTCAACGGAATTCACCCCTCCACTTT. Protein sequence: CASRRGQRNSPLHF.

J is TRBJ2-3 and V is TRBV6-5, with 12 positions matching TRBD2. V lost 6 bases, J lost 3 bases, and 1 base stayed unmatched. Germline CDR1 reads MNHEY; CDR2 reads SVGAGI. This CDR3 region has 14 residues. For the CDR3, the DNA is TGTGCCAGCAGGCTAGCGGGGGGGACAGATACGCAGTATTTT. Protein sequence: CASRLAGGTDTQYF.

V usage is TRBV5-6 and J usage is TRBJ1-5, with D hard to call. The germline V gene has CDR1 SGHDT and CDR2 YYEEEE. CDR3 length equals 14 residues. V shed 1 base and J shed 5 bases, with 10 bases lying between them. CDR3 protein: CASSLSQWDQPQHF. In DNA, the CDR3 is TGTGCCAGCAGCTTGTCTCAGTGGGATCAGCCCCAGCATTTT.

In nucleotides, the CDR3 is TGTGCCAGCAGTGCAGACAGGGGGGATTACGAGCAGTACTTC. Its translation: CASSADRGDYEQYF. This chain connects TRBV25-1 to TRBJ2-7; the match to TRBD1 covers 9 bases. The CDR3 extends over 14 amino acids. After removal of 4 bases from V and 4 bases from J, the junction contained 5 bases not matched to a gene. Germline CDR1 is MGHDK and CDR2 is SYGVNS.

V and J are TRBV3-1 (or the pseudogene TRBV3-2) and TRBJ1-1; D not certain. Germline-derived CDR1 and CDR2 are LGHDT and YNNKEL (reference sequence). The CDR3 consists of 14 residues. Deletions cut 3 bases from V and 4 bases from J, with 12 bases between. This chain's CDR3 is CASSHAGPGTEAFF. The CDR3 region has the DNA TGTGCCAGCAGCCATGCCGGTCCGGGCACTGAAGCTTTCTTT.

The chain's CDR3 is CASKAGDEQYF. The CDR3, as DNA: TGTGCCAGCAAGGCGGGGGACGAGCAGTACTTC. This chain joins TRBV27 and TRBJ2-7; 7 bases are a match to TRBD2. V lost 7 bases and J lost 5; bases outside the gene matches: 2. The length of the CDR3 is 11 residues. Germline V CDR1 and CDR2: MNHEY, SMNVEV (reference sequence).

This sequence joins TRBV19 and TRBJ1-1; 7 nucleotides match TRBD1. The CDR3 loop spans 14 amino acids. V lost 3 bases and J lost 3; bases outside the gene matches: 4. Germline CDR1 and CDR2: LNHDA and SQIVND (reference sequence). CDR3 amino acids: CASSILDRDTEAFF. In DNA form, the CDR3 reads TGTGCCAGTAGTATTTTAGACAGGGACACTGAAGCTTTCTTT.